These T cell receptor beta chains were read from a single sample in a study of blood T cell repertoires in COVID-19. Profiled with immunoSEQ multiplex PCR; TCRdb holds only in-frame clones, not every one. Of roughly 50,000 clones listed, 70% to 90% are singletons. The sample taken for sequencing was peripheral blood. The receptors derive from a man aged 80 or over with acute or convalescent COVID-19. The CDR3 runs from the conserved cysteine through the conserved F or W. Each record gives: J gene, V gene, CDR3 protein.

j_gene: TRBJ2-7; v_gene: TRBV30; CDR3aa: CAWSRNRASYEQYF
j_gene: TRBJ1-1; v_gene: TRBV5-1; CDR3aa: CASSFDSMNTEAFF
j_gene: TRBJ2-1; v_gene: TRBV6-1; CDR3aa: CASSEWGSGAGNEQFF
j_gene: TRBJ2-3; v_gene: TRBV29-1; CDR3aa: CSVPPPGGDTQYF
j_gene: TRBJ1-4; v_gene: TRBV2; CDR3aa: CASKGRTGANEKLFF
j_gene: TRBJ1-5; v_gene: TRBV19; CDR3aa: CASSHVFYRQASLGAQHF
j_gene: TRBJ2-5; v_gene: TRBV3-1/TRBV3-2; CDR3aa: CASSQRTSGGGETQYF
j_gene: TRBJ1-2; v_gene: TRBV30; CDR3aa: CAWSPGSITYGYTF
j_gene: TRBJ1-1; v_gene: TRBV19; CDR3aa: CASSVTGTGGTEAFF
j_gene: TRBJ1-5; v_gene: TRBV28; CDR3aa: CASSPAGGSNQPQHF
j_gene: TRBJ2-3; v_gene: TRBV5-1; CDR3aa: CASSLSAGGDTQYF
j_gene: TRBJ2-2; v_gene: TRBV10-2; CDR3aa: CASKDRGTGELFF
j_gene: TRBJ1-2; v_gene: TRBV3-1/TRBV3-2; CDR3aa: CASSQGQGSYGYTF
j_gene: TRBJ1-5; v_gene: TRBV30; CDR3aa: CAWSRGGISNQPQHF
j_gene: TRBJ2-7; v_gene: TRBV11-3; CDR3aa: CASSLGEYEQYF
j_gene: TRBJ1-2; v_gene: TRBV19; CDR3aa: CASSIGPGGGYGYTF
j_gene: TRBJ2-3; v_gene: TRBV7-9; CDR3aa: CASSSVMSEPGGIPDTQYF
j_gene: TRBJ2-4; v_gene: TRBV3-1/TRBV3-2; CDR3aa: CASSHPGTNLAKNIQYF
j_gene: TRBJ1-1; v_gene: TRBV19; CDR3aa: CASSGVITNTEAFF
j_gene: TRBJ2-1; v_gene: TRBV19; CDR3aa: CASSIAGGLLADNEQFF
j_gene: TRBJ1-1; v_gene: TRBV6-5; CDR3aa: CASRVGPLNTEAFF
j_gene: TRBJ1-3; v_gene: TRBV5-1; CDR3aa: CASSGQEGNTIYF
j_gene: TRBJ1-5; v_gene: TRBV5-1; CDR3aa: CASSLGQNQPQHF
j_gene: TRBJ1-5; v_gene: TRBV5-1; CDR3aa: CASSLDSFPNQPQHF
j_gene: TRBJ1-4; v_gene: TRBV7-9; CDR3aa: CASSLVFSAGGNEKLFF
j_gene: TRBJ2-6; v_gene: TRBV7-9; CDR3aa: CASSFGTAFSGANVLTF
j_gene: TRBJ1-1; v_gene: TRBV5-1; CDR3aa: CASSLDRMNTEAFF
j_gene: TRBJ2-5; v_gene: TRBV7-9; CDR3aa: CASSHTIKGEGETQYF
j_gene: TRBJ1-1; v_gene: TRBV18; CDR3aa: CASSALGEDTEAFF
j_gene: TRBJ1-2; v_gene: TRBV7-9; CDR3aa: CASSLADRGNYGYTF
j_gene: TRBJ1-1; v_gene: TRBV7-9; CDR3aa: CASSFGQGNTEAFF
j_gene: TRBJ1-1; v_gene: TRBV19; CDR3aa: CATRDRPNTEAFF
j_gene: TRBJ1-4; v_gene: TRBV19; CDR3aa: CASSTTRGKKEKLFF
j_gene: TRBJ2-3; v_gene: TRBV12-2; CDR3aa: CASLPEGLAGGATQYF
j_gene: TRBJ1-2; v_gene: TRBV6-5; CDR3aa: CASRPPGVGYGYTF
j_gene: TRBJ2-1; v_gene: TRBV7-3; CDR3aa: CASSYDRGEQFF
j_gene: TRBJ2-7; v_gene: TRBV10-2; CDR3aa: CASSDALQTGGIAEQYF
j_gene: TRBJ2-3; v_gene: TRBV27; CDR3aa: CASSGRQGMSTDTQYF
j_gene: TRBJ1-2; v_gene: TRBV5-4; CDR3aa: CASSLAQGPSVGYTF
j_gene: TRBJ2-3; v_gene: TRBV5-5; CDR3aa: CASSLFQGGTDTQYF
j_gene: TRBJ1-4; v_gene: TRBV5-1; CDR3aa: CASSAGPPTGLTEKLFF